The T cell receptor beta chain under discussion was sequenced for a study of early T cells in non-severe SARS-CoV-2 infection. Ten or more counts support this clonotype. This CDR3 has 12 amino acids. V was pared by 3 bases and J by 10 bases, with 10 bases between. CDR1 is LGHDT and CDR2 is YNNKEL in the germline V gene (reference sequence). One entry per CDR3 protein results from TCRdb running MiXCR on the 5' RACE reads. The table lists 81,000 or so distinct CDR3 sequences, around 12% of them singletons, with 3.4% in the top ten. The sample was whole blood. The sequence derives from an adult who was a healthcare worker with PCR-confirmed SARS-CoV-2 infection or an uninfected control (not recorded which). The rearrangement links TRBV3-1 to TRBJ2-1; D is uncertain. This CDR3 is CASSQTPAEQFF. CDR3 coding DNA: TGTGCCAGCAGCCAGACTCCCGCAGAGCAGTTCTTC.